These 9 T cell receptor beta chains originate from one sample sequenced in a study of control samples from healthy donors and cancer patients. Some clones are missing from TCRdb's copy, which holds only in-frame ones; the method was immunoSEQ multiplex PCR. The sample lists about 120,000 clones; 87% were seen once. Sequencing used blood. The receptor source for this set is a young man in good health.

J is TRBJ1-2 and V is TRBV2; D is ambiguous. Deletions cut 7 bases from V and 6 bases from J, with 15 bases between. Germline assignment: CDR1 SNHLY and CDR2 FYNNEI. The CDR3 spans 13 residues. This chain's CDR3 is CASTDENKNGYTF. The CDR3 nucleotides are TGTGCCAGCACCGACGAAAACAAGAATGGCTACACCTTC.

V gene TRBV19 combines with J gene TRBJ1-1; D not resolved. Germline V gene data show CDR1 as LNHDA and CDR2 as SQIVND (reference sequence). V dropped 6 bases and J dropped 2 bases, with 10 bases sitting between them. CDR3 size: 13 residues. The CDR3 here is CASRGVGNTEAFF. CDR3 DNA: TGTGCCAGTAGGGGTGTGGGAAACACTGAAGCTTTCTTT. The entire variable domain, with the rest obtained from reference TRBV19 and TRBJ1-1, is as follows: DGGITQSPKYLFRKEGQNVTLSCEQNLNHDAMYWYRQDPGQGLRLIYYSQIVNDFQKGDIAEGYSVSREKKESFPLTVTSAQKNPTAFYLCASRGVGNTEAFFGQGTRLTVV.

The chain's CDR3 is CASSLSPYSNQPQHF. The CDR3 DNA reads TGTGCCAGCAGTTTATCTCCATATAGCAATCAGCCCCAGCATTTT. V and J are TRBV27 and TRBJ1-5, with D unresolved. In germline, CDR1 is MNHEY, CDR2 SMNVEV (reference sequence). The CDR3 has 15 amino acids. V dropped 0 bases and J dropped 0 bases, with 6 bases sitting between them.

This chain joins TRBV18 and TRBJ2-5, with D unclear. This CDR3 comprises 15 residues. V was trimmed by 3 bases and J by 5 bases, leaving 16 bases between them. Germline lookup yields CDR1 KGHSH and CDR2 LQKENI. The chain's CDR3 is CASSPVPRNVETQYF. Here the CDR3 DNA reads TGTGCCAGCTCACCCGTCCCCAGGAACGTGGAGACCCAGTACTTC. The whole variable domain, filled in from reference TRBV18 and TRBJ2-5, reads NAGVMQNPRHLVRRRGQEARLRCSPMKGHSHVYWYRQLPEEGLKFMVYLQKENIIDESGMPKERFSAEFPKEGPSILRIQQVVRGDSAAYFCASSPVPRNVETQYFGPGTRLLVL.

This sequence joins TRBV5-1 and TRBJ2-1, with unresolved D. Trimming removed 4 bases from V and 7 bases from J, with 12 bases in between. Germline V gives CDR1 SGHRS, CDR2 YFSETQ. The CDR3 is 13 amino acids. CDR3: CASSISRSNEQFF. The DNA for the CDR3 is TGCGCCAGCAGCATTTCTAGGAGTAATGAGCAGTTCTTC.

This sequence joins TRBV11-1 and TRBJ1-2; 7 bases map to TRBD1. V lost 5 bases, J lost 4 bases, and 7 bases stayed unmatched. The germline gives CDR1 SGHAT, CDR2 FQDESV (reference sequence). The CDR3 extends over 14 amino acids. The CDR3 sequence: CASSLQGTTYGYTF. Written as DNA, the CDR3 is TGTGCCAGCAGCCTACAGGGGACCACCTATGGCTACACCTTC.

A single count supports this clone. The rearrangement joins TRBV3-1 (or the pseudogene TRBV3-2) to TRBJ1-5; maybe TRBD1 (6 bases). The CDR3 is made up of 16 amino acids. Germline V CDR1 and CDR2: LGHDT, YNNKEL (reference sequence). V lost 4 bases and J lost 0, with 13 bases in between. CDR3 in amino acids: CASSRGTPPSNQPQHF. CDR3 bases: TGTGCCAGCAGCCGAGGGACACCGCCTAGCAATCAGCCCCAGCATTTT.

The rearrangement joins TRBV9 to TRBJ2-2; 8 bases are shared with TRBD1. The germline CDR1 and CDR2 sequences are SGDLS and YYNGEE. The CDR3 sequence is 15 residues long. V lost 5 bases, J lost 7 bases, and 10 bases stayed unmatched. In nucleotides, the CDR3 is TGTGCCAGCAGTCCCCCCGGGACAGGAGACGGGGAGCTGTTTTTT. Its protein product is CASSPPGTGDGELFF.

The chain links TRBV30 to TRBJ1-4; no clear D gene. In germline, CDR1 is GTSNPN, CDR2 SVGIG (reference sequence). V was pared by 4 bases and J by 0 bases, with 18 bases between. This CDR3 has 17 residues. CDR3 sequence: CAWNYDRDMSTNEKLFF. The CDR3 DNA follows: TGTGCCTGGAATTACGACCGCGATATGTCAACTAATGAAAAACTGTTTTTT.